This TCR beta chain was retrieved from a study of blood T cell repertoires in COVID-19. Study information: From T cells, B-cell-depleted T cells, or PBMCs came the material, which was cDNA or gDNA.

Exposed volunteers were people who met a COVID-19 case within 2 weeks before study entry. Clones were sequenced by immunoSEQ multiplex PCR, and TCRdb holds only the in-frame ones, with some missing. Of 200,000 to 250,000 clones in the sample, 85% to 90% were seen once. Regarding this clone: The DNA is omitted, as the CDR3 cannot be located on it reliably, and the CDR3 follows TCRdb's listing.

CDR1 SGHRS and CDR2 YFSETQ come from the germline V gene. The CDR3 length equals 13 residues, ends included. Specimen: PBMCs or T cells enriched from blood (not recorded which). The chain combines TRBV5-1 with TRBJ2-1; the table's D gene call, TRBD1, was not cross checked with the DNA. The TCR sequence derives from a man younger than 40 who had been exposed to COVID-19. CDR3 region: CASSLVGQGTYFF.